The clone carrying this T cell receptor (beta chain) has more than one count but fewer than ten. Its target is unknown. Making the TCR beta libraries involved quantitative 5'-RACE with molecular barcodes. TCRdb re-analysed the 5' RACE reads in MiXCR, keeping a single row per CDR3 protein. The sample lists approximately 340,000 distinct CDR3 sequences; roughly 15% were seen once. These data come from a study of CD8 T cells in ankylosing spondylitis. Findings and caveats of the study: As reported, disease-linked clones showed significant enrichment in matched ankylosing spondylitis synovial fluid. Relatively scarce in peripheral blood, disease-linked clones were CD8+. Ankylosing spondylitis blood seemed to carry a telltale TCR beta motif made of roughly 8 highly homologous variants.

The CDR3 is 15 amino acids. Germline V gene lookup returns CDR1 KGHSH and CDR2 LQKENI. The germline V and J ends were trimmed by 3 bases and 3 bases, with 11 bases remaining between them. The sample was blood, either unsorted or a sorted T cell fraction (not recorded which). The rearrangement joins TRBV18 to TRBJ2-2, with TRBD1 as a possible D gene (5 bases). The sequence derives from a male donor with ankylosing spondylitis or in good health (not recorded which). In DNA form, the CDR3 reads TGTGCCAGCTCACCGGCTCAGACAGACACCGGGGAGCTGTTTTTT. Its protein is CASSPAQTDTGELFF.